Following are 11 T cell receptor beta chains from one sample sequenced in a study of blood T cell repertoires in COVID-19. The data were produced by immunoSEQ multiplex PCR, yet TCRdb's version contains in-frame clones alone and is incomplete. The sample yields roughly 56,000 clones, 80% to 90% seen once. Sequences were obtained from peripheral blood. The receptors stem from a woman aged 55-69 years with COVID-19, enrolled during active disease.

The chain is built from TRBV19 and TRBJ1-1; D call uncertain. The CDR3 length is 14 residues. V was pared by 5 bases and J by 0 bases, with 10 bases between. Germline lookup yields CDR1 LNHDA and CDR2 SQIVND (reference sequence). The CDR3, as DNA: TGTGCCAGTAGTGAGGGCCTTATGAACACTGAAGCTTTCTTT. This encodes CASSEGLMNTEAFF.

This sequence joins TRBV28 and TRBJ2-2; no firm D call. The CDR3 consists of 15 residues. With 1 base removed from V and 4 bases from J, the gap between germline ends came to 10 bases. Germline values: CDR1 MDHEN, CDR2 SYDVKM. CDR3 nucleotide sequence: TGTGCCAGCAGTTTATCTCCCTCCTTCACCGGGGAGCTGTTTTTT. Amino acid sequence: CASSLSPSFTGELFF.

This chain's CDR3 is CASSLQGQGGTGELFF. CDR3 nucleotides: TGCGCCAGCAGCTTGCAAGGACAGGGTGGCACCGGGGAGCTGTTTTTT. The V and J genes are TRBV5-1 and TRBJ2-2; 8 nucleotides line up with TRBD1. CDR1 is SGHRS, CDR2 YFSETQ, per germline. J was trimmed by 4 bases and V by 1 base; bases with no gene match: 6. The CDR3 has 16 residues.

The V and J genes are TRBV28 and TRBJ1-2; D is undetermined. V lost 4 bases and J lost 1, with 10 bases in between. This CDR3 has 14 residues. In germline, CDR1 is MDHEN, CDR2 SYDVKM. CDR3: CASSWSVDNYGYTF. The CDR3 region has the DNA TGTGCCAGCAGTTGGTCAGTTGATAACTATGGCTACACCTTC.

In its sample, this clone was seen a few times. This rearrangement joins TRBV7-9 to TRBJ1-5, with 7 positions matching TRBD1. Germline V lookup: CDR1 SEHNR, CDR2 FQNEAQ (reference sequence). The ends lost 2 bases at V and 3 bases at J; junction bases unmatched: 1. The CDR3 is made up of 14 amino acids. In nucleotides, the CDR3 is TGTGCCAGCAGCTTACAGGGGGACAATCAGCCCCAGCATTTT. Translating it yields CASSLQGDNQPQHF. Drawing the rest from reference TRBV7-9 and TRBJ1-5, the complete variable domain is DTGVSQNPRHKITKRGQNVTFRCDPISEHNRLYWYRQTLGQGPEFLTYFQNEAQLEKSRLLSDRFSAERPKGSFSTLEIQRTEQGDSAMYLCASSLQGDNQPQHFGDGTRLSIL.

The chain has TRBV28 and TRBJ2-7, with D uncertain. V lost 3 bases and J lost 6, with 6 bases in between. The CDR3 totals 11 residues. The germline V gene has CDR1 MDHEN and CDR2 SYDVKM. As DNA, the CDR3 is TGTGCCAGCAGTTTCGAGGCCGAGCAGTACTTC. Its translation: CASSFEAEQYF. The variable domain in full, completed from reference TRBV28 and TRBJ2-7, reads DVKVTQSSRYLVKRTGEKVFLECVQDMDHENMFWYRQDPGLGLRLIYFSYDVKMKEKGDIPEGYSVSREKKERFSLILESASTNQTSMYLCASSFEAEQYFGPGTRLTVT.

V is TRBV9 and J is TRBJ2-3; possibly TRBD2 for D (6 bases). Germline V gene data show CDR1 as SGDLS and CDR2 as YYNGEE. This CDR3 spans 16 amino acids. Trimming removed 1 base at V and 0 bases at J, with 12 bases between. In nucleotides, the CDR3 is TGTGCCAGCAGCGTATCCGGTGGGACTAGCACAGATACGCAGTATTTT. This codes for CASSVSGGTSTDTQYF. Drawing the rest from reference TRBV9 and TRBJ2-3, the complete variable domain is DSGVTQTPKHLITATGQRVTLRCSPRSGDLSVYWYQQSLDQGLQFLIQYYNGEERAKGNILERFSAQQFPDLHSELNLSSLELGDSALYFCASSVSGGTSTDTQYFGPGTRLTVL.

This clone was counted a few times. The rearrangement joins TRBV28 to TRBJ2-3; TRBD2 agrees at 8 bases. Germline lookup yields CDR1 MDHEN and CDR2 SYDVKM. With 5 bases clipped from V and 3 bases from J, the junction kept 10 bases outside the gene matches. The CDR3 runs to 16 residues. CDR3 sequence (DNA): TGTGCCAGCAGTCCTCCCTGGACGGGAGGGACAGATACGCAGTATTTT. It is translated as CASSPPWTGGTDTQYF.

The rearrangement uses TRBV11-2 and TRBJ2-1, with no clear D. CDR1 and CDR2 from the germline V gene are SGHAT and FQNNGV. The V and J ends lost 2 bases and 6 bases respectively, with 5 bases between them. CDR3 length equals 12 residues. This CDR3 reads CASSLPGNEQFF. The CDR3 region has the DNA TGTGCCAGCAGCTTACCCGGCAATGAGCAGTTCTTC.

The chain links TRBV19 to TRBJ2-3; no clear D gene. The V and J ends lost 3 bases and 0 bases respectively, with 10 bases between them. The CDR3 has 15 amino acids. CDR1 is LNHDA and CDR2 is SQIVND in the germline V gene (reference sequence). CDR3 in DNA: TGTGCCAGTAGTATGAGTTGGCGGAGCACAGATACGCAGTATTTT. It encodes CASSMSWRSTDTQYF.

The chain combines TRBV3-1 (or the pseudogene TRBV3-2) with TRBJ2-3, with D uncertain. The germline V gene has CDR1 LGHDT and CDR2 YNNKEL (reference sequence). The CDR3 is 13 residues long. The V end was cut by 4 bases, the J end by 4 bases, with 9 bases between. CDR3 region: CASSLTAADTQYF. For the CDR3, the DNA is TGTGCCAGCAGCCTAACAGCTGCAGATACGCAGTATTTT.